The 4 T cell receptor beta chains below come from one sample, sequenced in a study of lymphopenia after photon versus proton radiotherapy. The method was immunoSEQ multiplex PCR; TCRdb's version includes in-frame clones alone and lacks a portion of them. The sample carries 10,000 to 15,000 clones, approximately 90% recorded once. Material: peripheral blood, obtained from a patient treated with photon-based radiotherapy. The receptors originated from a man between 60 and 75 years old with pancreatic cancer.

J is TRBJ2-7 and V is TRBV27; perhaps TRBD2 as D (6 bases). CDR1 MNHEY and CDR2 SMNVEV come from the germline V gene (reference sequence). Deletions cut 3 bases from V and 0 bases from J, with 9 bases between. The CDR3 loop spans 14 amino acids. The DNA for the CDR3 is TGTGCCAGCAGTTTTATGGGGGGCTCCTACGAGCAGTACTTC. Translating it yields CASSFMGGSYEQYF.

The chain uses TRBV4-3 and TRBJ2-6, with a tentative D call TRBD2 (5 bases). Trimming cost V 0 bases and J 1 base, with 7 bases left between them. This CDR3 region has 16 residues. The germline V gene encodes CDR1 LGHNA and CDR2 YSLEER. CDR3 in amino acids: CASSQEGGSGANVLTF. CDR3 DNA: TGCGCCAGCAGCCAAGAAGGAGGTTCTGGGGCCAACGTCCTGACTTTC.

V and J are TRBV19 and TRBJ1-2; TRBD1 matches 7 bases. This CDR3 region has 13 residues. Unmatched junction bases numbered 5, after V lost 3 bases and J lost 7 bases. CDR1 LNHDA and CDR2 SQIVND come from the germline V gene (reference sequence). The CDR3 bases are TGTGCCAGTAGTATCACAGGGGACTCTGGCTACACCTTC. This codes for CASSITGDSGYTF. The entire variable domain, with the rest obtained from reference TRBV19 and TRBJ1-2, is as follows: DGGITQSPKYLFRKEGQNVTLSCEQNLNHDAMYWYRQDPGQGLRLIYYSQIVNDFQKGDIAEGYSVSREKKESFPLTVTSAQKNPTAFYLCASSITGDSGYTFGSGTRLTVV.

The chain links TRBV7-9 to TRBJ1-5, with a weak D call TRBD1 (5 bases). The CDR3 runs to 16 residues. Germline V CDR1 and CDR2: SEHNR, FQNEAQ (reference sequence). Trimming removed 4 bases from V and 0 bases from J, with 13 bases in between. CDR3 DNA: TGTGCCAGCAGCTACACCTCCGGGGCTAGCAATCAGCCCCAGCATTTT. Its protein product is CASSYTSGASNQPQHF.